This paragraph reports one T cell receptor (beta chain). Its antigen is not known. The study drew the donors from its approximately 110-subject validation cohort, separate from the approximately 690-subject first cohort. This sample was included in a study of cytomegalovirus exposure and HLA in healthy donors. Some clones are missing from TCRdb's copy, which holds only in-frame ones; the method was immunoSEQ multiplex PCR. Of over 250,000 clones in the sample, 80% to 90% were seen once. The study's findings and limits: Cytomegalovirus association was assigned to about 150 TCR beta chains. That first-cohort TCR clusters tended to co-occur in the 95 to 150 validation repertoires was found in a later analysis.

This TCR was recovered from a woman aged 18-30 years in good health and CMV-seronegative. Sequencing was performed on PBMCs.

CDR3 bases: TGTGCCAGCAGTTTGGGGCCAGCAATGAACACTGAAGCTTTCTTT. Translated, it gives CASSLGPAMNTEAFF. The chain employs TRBV28 and TRBJ1-1; tentatively, D is TRBD1 (5 bases). CDR3 length: 15 amino acids. Germline V gives CDR1 MDHEN, CDR2 SYDVKM. V was shortened by 3 bases and J by 0 bases, with 11 bases between the two germline ends.